The sequence of this T cell receptor (beta chain) was determined in a study of OX40 agonist ivuxolimab in advanced cancers. Repertoires were generated with immunoSEQ multiplex PCR, while TCRdb's copy carries only in-frame clones and drops some. The table shows some 5,700 clones, with 80% to 85% occurring only once. This CDR3 has 13 residues. Germline CDR1 SGHAT, CDR2 FQNNGV. Losses at the gene ends were 5 bases for V and 6 bases for J; bases not matched to a gene: 3. The material sequenced was CD4+ or CD8+ T cells sorted from blood, taken in a trial of the OX40 agonist ivuxolimab. The clonotype originates from an adult with an advanced solid tumor such as melanoma, head and neck, liver or kidney cancer. V is TRBV11-2 and J is TRBJ2-1; 8 bases are shared with TRBD1. CDR3 DNA: TGTGCCAGCAGCCGTACAGGGGGCAATGAGCAGTTCTTC. Protein product: CASSRTGGNEQFF.